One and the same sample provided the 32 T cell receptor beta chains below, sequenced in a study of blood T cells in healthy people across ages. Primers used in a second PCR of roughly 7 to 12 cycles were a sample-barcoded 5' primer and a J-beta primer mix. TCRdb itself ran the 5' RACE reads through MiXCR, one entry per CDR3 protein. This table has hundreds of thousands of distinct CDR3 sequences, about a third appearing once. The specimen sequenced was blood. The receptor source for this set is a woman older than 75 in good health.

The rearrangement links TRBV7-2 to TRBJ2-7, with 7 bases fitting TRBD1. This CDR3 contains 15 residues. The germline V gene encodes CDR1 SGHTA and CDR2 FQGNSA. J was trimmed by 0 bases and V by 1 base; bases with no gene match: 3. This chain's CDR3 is CASSLGGGYSYEQYF. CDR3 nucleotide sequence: TGTGCCAGCAGCTTAGGAGGGGGCTACTCCTACGAGCAGTACTTC.

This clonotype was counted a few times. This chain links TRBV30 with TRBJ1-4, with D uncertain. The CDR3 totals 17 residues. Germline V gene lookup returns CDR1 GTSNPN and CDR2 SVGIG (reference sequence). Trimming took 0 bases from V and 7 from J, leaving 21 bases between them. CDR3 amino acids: CAWSVRSVGRIGEKLFF. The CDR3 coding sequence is TGTGCCTGGAGTGTAAGGTCCGTCGGCAGGATCGGTGAAAAACTGTTTTTT.

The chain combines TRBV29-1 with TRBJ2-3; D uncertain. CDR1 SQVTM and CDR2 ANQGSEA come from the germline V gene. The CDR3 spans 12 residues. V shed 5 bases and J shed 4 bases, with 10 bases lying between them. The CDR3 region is CSVPDLSDTQYF. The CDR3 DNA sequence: TGCAGCGTTCCCGATCTGTCAGATACGCAGTATTTT.

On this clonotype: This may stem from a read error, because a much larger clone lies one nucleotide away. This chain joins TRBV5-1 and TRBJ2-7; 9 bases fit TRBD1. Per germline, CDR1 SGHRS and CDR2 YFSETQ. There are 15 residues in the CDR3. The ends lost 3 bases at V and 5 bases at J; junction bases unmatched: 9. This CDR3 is CASSSEGTGIHEQYF. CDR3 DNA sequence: TGCGCCAGCAGCTCGGAAGGGACAGGGATCCACGAGCAGTACTTC.

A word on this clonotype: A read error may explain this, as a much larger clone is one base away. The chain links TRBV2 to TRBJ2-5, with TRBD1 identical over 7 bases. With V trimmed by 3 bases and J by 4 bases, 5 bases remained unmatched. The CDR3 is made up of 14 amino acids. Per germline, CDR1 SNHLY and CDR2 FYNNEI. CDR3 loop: CASSEGAGGETQYF. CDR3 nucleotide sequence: TGTGCCAGCAGTGAGGGGGCAGGGGGAGAGACCCAGTACTTC.

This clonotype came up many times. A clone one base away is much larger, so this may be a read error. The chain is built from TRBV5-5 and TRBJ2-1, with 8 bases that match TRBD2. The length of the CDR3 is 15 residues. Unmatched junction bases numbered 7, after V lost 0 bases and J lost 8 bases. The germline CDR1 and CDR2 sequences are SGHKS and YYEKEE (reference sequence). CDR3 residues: CASSLEASGCYEQFF. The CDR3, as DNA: TGTGCCAGCAGCTTGGAGGCTAGCGGGTGCTATGAGCAGTTCTTC.

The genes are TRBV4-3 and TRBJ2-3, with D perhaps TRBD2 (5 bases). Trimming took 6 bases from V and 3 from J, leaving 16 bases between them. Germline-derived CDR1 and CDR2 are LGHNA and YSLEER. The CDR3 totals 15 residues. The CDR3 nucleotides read TGCGCCAGCAGTATAGGACTGGCGCTGACAGATACGCAGTATTTT. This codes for CASSIGLALTDTQYF.

CDR3 protein: CASSSINTGAQNEQFF. In nucleotides, the CDR3 is TGCGCCAGCAGCTCGATAAACACAGGGGCGCAAAATGAGCAGTTCTTC. The chain employs TRBV5-1 and TRBJ2-1; 7 positions agree with TRBD1. The germline V gene has CDR1 SGHRS and CDR2 YFSETQ. V was clipped by 3 bases and J by 7 bases; unmatched bases: 13. The length of the CDR3 is 16 residues.

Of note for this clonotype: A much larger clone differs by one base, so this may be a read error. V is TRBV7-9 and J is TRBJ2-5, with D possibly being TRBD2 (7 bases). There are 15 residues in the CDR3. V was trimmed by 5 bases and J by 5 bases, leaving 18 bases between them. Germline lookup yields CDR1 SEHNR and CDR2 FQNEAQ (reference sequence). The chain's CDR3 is CASSPCGGLGETQYF. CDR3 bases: TGTGCCAGCAGCCCTTGCGGGGGCCTGGGGGAGACCCAGTACTTC.

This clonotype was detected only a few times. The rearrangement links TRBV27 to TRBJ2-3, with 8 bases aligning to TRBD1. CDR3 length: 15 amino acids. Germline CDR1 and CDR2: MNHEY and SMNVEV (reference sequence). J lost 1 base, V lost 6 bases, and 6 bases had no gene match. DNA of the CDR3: TGTGCCAGCAGGCAACCGGGACAGGGCACAGATACGCAGTATTTT. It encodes CASRQPGQGTDTQYF.

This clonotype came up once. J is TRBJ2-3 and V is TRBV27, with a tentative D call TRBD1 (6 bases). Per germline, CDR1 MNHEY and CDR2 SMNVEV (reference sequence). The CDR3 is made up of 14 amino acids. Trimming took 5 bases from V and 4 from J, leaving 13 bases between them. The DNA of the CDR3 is TGTGCCAGCAGTGGGCAGGGGAGCGCAGATACGCAGTATTTT. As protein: CASSGQGSADTQYF.

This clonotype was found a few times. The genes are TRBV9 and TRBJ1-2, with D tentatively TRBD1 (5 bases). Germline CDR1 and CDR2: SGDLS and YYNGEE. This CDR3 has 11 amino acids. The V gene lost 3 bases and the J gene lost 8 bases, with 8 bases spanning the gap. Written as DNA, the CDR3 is TGTGCCAGCAGCGGGGAGGGGGGCTACACCTTC. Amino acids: CASSGEGGYTF.

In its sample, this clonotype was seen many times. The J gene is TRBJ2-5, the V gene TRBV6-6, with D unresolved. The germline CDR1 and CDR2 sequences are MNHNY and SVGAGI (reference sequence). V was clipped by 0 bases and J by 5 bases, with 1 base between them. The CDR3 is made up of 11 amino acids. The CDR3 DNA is TGTGCCAGCAGTTACTCGGAGACCCAGTACTTC. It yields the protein CASSYSETQYF.

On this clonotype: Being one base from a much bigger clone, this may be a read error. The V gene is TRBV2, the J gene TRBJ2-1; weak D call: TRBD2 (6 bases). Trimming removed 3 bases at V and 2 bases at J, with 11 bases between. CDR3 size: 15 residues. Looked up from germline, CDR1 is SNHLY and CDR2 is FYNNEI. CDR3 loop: CASSDKEGTYNEQFF. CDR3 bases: TGTGCCAGCAGTGATAAGGAGGGGACCTACAATGAGCAGTTCTTC.

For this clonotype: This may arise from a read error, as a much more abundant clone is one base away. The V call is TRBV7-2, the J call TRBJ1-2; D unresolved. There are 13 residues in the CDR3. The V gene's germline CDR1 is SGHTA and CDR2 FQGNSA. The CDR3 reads CASGLHLDYGYTF. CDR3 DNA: TGTGCCAGCGGCTTACACTTGGACTATGGCTACACCTTC.

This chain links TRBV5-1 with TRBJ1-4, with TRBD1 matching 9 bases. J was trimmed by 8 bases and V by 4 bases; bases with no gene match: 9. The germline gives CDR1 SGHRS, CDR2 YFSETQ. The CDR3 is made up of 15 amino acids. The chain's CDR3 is CASSKGQGRSEKLFF. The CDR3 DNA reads TGCGCCAGCAGCAAAGGACAGGGGAGGAGCGAAAAACTGTTTTTT.

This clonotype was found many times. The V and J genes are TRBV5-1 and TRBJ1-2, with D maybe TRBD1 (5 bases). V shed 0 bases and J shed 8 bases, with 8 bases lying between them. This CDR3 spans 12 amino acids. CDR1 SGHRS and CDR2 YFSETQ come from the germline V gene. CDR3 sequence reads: CASSLEGSGYTF. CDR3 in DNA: TGCGCCAGCAGCTTGGAGGGGAGCGGCTACACCTTC.

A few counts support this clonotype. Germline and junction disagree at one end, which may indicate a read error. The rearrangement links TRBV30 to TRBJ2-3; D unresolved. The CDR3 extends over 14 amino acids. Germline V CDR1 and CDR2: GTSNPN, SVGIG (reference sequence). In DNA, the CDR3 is TGTGTCTGGAGTGAAAGTTACCACACAGATACGCAGTATTTT. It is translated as CVWSESYHTDTQYF.

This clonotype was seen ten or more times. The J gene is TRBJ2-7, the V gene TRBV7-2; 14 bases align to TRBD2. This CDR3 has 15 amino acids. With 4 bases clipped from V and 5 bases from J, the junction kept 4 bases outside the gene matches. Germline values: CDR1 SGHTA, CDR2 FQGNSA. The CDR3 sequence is CASSSQGLAGDEQYF. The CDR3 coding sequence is TGTGCCAGCAGCTCCCAGGGACTAGCGGGGGACGAGCAGTACTTC. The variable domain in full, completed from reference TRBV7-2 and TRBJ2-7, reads GAGVSQSPSNKVTEKGKDVELRCDPISGHTALYWYRQSLGQGLEFLIYFQGNSAPDKSGLPSDRFSAERTGGSVSTLTIQRTQQEDSAVYLCASSSQGLAGDEQYFGPGTRLTVT.

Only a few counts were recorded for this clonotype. The CDR3 DNA sequence: TGCAGTGCTAGAGATGTTAACACCGGGACAGCAGACAATGAGCAGTTCTTC. It translates to CSARDVNTGTADNEQFF. The chain couples TRBV20-1 to TRBJ2-1; 7 bases align to TRBD1. V shed 0 bases and J 5 bases; nucleotides not matched to a gene: 13. The CDR3 has 17 amino acids. Germline CDR1 reads DFQATT; CDR2 reads SNEGSKA (reference sequence).

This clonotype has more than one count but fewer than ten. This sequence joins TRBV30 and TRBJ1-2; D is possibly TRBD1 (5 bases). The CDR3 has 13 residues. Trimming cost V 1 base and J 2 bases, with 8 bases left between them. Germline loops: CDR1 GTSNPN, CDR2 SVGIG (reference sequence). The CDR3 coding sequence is TGTGCCTGGAGTGCAGGGACCAACTATGGCTACACCTTC. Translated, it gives CAWSAGTNYGYTF. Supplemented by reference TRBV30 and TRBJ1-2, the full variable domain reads SQTIHQWPATLVQPVGSPLSLECTVEGTSNPNLYWYRQAAGRGLQLLFYSVGIGQISSEVPQNLSASRPQDRQFILSSKKLLLSDSGFYLCAWSAGTNYGYTFGSGTRLTVV.

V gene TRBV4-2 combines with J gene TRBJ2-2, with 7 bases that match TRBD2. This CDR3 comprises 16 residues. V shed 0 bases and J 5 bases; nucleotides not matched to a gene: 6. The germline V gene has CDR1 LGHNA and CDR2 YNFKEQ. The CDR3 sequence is CASSQEAGGKTGELFF. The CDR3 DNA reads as TGTGCCAGCAGCCAAGAGGCCGGGGGGAAGACCGGGGAGCTGTTTTTT.

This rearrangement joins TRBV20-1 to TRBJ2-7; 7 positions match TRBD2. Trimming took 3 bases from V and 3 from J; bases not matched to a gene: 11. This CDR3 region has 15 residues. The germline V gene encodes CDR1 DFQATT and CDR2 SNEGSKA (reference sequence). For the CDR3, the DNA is TGCAGTGCTAGCGGTGGGGCGGGGGTGAGCTACGAGCAGTACTTC. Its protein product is CSASGGAGVSYEQYF.

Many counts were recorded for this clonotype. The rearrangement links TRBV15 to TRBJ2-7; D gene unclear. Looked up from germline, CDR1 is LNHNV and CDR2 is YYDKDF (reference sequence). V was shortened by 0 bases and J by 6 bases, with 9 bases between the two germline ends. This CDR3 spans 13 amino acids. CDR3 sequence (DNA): TGTGCCACCAGCAGAGATCTACAACCCGAGCAGTACTTC. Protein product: CATSRDLQPEQYF.

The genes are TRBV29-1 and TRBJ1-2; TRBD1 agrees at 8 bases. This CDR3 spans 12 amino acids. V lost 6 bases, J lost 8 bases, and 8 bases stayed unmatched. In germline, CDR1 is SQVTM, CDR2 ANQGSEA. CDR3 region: CSVGQGQRGYTF. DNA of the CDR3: TGCAGCGTCGGACAGGGCCAGCGCGGCTACACCTTC.

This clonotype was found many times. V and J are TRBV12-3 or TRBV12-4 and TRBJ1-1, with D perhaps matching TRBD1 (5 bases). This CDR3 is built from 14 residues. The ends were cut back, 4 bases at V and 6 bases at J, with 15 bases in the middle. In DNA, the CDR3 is TGTGCCAGCAGTTCGCCGGGGGGGACCGCTGAAGCTTTCTTT. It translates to CASSSPGGTAEAFF.

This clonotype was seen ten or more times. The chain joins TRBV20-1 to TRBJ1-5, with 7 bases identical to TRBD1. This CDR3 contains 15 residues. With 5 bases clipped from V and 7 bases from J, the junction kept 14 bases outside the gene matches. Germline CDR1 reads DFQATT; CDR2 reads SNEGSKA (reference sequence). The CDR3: CSALKGTETRQPQHF. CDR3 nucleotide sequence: TGCAGTGCTCTCAAAGGGACAGAAACGAGACAGCCCCAGCATTTT.

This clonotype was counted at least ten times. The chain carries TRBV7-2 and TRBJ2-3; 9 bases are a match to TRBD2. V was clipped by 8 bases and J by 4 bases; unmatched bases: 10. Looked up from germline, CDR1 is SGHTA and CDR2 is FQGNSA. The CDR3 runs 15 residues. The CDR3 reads CASSWRGGPPDTQYF. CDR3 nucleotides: TGTGCCAGCTCCTGGCGGGGGGGCCCCCCAGATACGCAGTATTTT. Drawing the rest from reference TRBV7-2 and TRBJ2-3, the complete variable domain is GAGVSQSPSNKVTEKGKDVELRCDPISGHTALYWYRQSLGQGLEFLIYFQGNSAPDKSGLPSDRFSAERTGGSVSTLTIQRTQQEDSAVYLCASSWRGGPPDTQYFGPGTRLTVL.

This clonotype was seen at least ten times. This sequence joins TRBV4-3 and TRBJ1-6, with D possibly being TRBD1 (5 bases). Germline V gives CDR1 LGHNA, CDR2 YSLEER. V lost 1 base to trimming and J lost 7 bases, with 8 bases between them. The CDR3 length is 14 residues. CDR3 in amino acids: CASSQVRGNSPLHF. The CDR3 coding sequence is TGCGCCAGCAGCCAAGTTAGGGGAAATTCACCCCTCCACTTT.

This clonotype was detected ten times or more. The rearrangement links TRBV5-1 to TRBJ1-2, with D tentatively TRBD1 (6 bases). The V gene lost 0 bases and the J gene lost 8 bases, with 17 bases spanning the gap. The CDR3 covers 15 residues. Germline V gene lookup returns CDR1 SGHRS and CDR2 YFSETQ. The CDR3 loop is CASSLAVGQGQGYTF. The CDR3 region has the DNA TGCGCCAGCAGCTTGGCCGTCGGCCAGGGACAAGGCTACACCTTC.

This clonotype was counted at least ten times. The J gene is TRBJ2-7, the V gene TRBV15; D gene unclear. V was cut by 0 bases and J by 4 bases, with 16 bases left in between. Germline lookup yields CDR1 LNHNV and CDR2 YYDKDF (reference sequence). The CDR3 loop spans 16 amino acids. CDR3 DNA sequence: TGTGCCACCAGCAGAGATCGAAAACCGACACTGTACGAGCAGTACTTC. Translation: CATSRDRKPTLYEQYF.

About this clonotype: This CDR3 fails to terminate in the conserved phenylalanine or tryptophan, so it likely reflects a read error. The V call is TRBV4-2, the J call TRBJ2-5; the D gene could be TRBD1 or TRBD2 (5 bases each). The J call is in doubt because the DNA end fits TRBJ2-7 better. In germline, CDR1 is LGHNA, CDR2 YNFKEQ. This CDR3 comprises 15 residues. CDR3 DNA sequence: TGTGCCAGCAGCCAAGGGGGGTCAGGATTCTACGAGCAGTACTGC. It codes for CASSQGGSGFYEQYC.